Described below is a single T cell receptor beta chain sequence and its context. Its antigen remains unidentified. These data belong to a study of cytomegalovirus exposure and HLA in healthy donors. The wider study: Approximately 85 million unique TCRs from HLA-typed donors were held in an early release of data. Notes on the study in general: In terms of immune exposure information, only CMV serostatus was available. Sequencing likely produced, as an artifact, a cluster of highly shared sequence variants. Cytomegalovirus status was reportedly diagnosed by the classifier with high specificity and sensitivity.

Per germline, CDR1 SEHNR and CDR2 FQNEAQ (reference sequence). The V gene lost 8 bases and the J gene lost 3 bases, with 4 bases spanning the gap. The CDR3 runs 11 residues. The PCR employed 60 Vbeta primers together with 13 Jbeta primers. The data were produced by immunoSEQ multiplex PCR, yet TCRdb's version contains in-frame clones alone and is incomplete. The sample records some 140,000 clones, 65% to 80% being singletons. The TCR originated in a male donor in good health and CMV-seropositive. This chain uses TRBV7-9 with TRBJ2-2; unclear D gene. The sample taken for sequencing was PBMCs. Here the CDR3 reads CASDYTGELFF. The DNA for the CDR3 is TGTGCCAGCGACTACACCGGGGAGCTGTTTTTT. The full variable domain, completed using reference TRBV7-9 and TRBJ2-2, is DTGVSQNPRHKITKRGQNVTFRCDPISEHNRLYWYRQTLGQGPEFLTYFQNEAQLEKSRLLSDRFSAERPKGSFSTLEIQRTEQGDSAMYLCASDYTGELFFGEGSRLTVL.